The rows below give T cell receptor beta chains drawn from one sample of a study of blood T cell repertoires in COVID-19. Only in-frame clones appear in the TCRdb table, and some are missing; sequencing was by immunoSEQ multiplex PCR. The sample has around 100,000 clones, roughly 87% seen once. Sequencing was carried out using peripheral blood. Source of these receptors: a human donor in a cohort sampled during active COVID-19. Each CDR3 is given with its conserved first and last residue. D genes are given only for firm matches. Clone size, where shown, is once, few, many, or a class for clones that have expanded.

>TRBD1|TRBJ1-4|TRBV12-3/TRBV12-4|once
CASRRTGQEKLFF
TGTGCCAGCAGGCGGACAGGACAGGAAAAACTGTTTTTT
>TRBD2|TRBJ2-1|TRBV6-1|NA
CASSVTSGGALDEQFF
TGTGCCAGCAGTGTTACTAGCGGGGGGGCTTTGGATGAGCAGTTCTTC
>NA|TRBJ2-2|TRBV5-1|NA
CASTLLQGSPYTGELFF
TGCGCCAGCACCCTCCTACAGGGCTCCCCATACACCGGGGAGCTGTTTTTT
>TRBD2|TRBJ2-7|TRBV5-6|NA
CASSLLGTSGPYEQYF
TGTGCCAGCAGCTTGTTGGGGACTAGCGGCCCCTACGAGCAGTACTTC
>NA|TRBJ2-2|TRBV5-6|NA
CASSNGTLNTGELFF
TGTGCCAGCAGCAACGGGACACTAAACACCGGGGAGCTGTTTTTT
>NA|TRBJ2-7|TRBV7-8|NA
CASSSKPGLLSYEQYF
TGTGCCAGCAGCTCCAAACCGGGACTCCTATCCTACGAGCAGTACTTC
>NA|TRBJ2-3|TRBV2|NA
CASSSNGGEDTQYF
TGTGCCAGCAGCTCTAATGGCGGGGAGGATACGCAGTATTTT
>TRBD2|TRBJ2-5|TRBV6-5|once
CASRTSGQETQYF
TGTGCCAGCCGGACTAGCGGACAAGAGACCCAGTACTTC
>TRBD1|TRBJ1-4|TRBV30|NA
CAWSVRGPGTGGRKLFF
TGTGCCTGGAGTGTACGGGGTCCCGGGACAGGGGGCCGAAAACTGTTTTTT
>NA|TRBJ1-3|TRBV29-1|NA
CSVIARSGNTIYF
TGCAGCGTAATAGCCCGCTCTGGAAACACCATATATTTT
>NA|TRBJ1-3|TRBV9|NA
CASSVDGGAGNTIYF
TGTGCCAGCAGCGTAGACGGAGGGGCTGGAAACACCATATATTTT
>NA|TRBJ2-7|TRBV5-1|NA
CASSVAGTEGFYEQYF
TGCGCCAGCAGCGTCGCTGGCACGGAGGGGTTTTACGAGCAGTACTTC
>TRBD1|TRBJ1-1|TRBV4-1|NA
CASSQEGQGRSTEAFF
TGCGCCAGCAGCCAAGAGGGACAGGGACGTAGCACTGAAGCTTTCTTT
>TRBD2|TRBJ2-3|TRBV15|NA
CATSRDLKAGGPTDTQYF
TGTGCCACCAGCAGAGATCTGAAGGCGGGAGGCCCCACAGATACGCAGTATTTT
>TRBD2|TRBJ2-3|TRBV9|once
CASSGTSFTDTQYF
TGTGCCAGCAGTGGGACTAGCTTCACAGATACGCAGTATTTT
>TRBD2|TRBJ2-7|TRBV19|NA
CASSIRTSGRGEQYF
TGTGCCAGTAGTATCAGGACTAGCGGGAGAGGCGAGCAGTACTTC
>NA|TRBJ2-5|TRBV25-1|NA
CASSENQETQYF
TGTGCCAGCAGCGAGAACCAAGAGACCCAGTACTTC
>TRBD1|TRBJ1-2|TRBV18|NA
CASSPTDRTGSNYGYTF
TGTGCCAGCTCACCCACGGACAGGACGGGTTCTAACTATGGCTACACCTTC
>TRBD1|TRBJ1-6|TRBV6-4|NA
CAREIPGTGPVHYNSPLHF
TGTGCCAGGGAAATACCCGGGACAGGTCCGGTTCATTATAATTCACCCCTCCACTTT
>NA|TRBJ2-3|TRBV21-1|NA
CASSFTGTGVYRTDTQYF
TGTGCCAGCAGCTTTACCGGGACAGGGGTCTATCGCACAGATACGCAGTATTTT
>TRBD1|TRBJ2-1|TRBV19|NA
CASMASKQGYEQFF
TGTGCCAGTATGGCCTCAAAACAGGGGTATGAGCAGTTCTTC
>TRBD2|TRBJ2-5|TRBV5-1|NA
CASSLAGLAVQETQYF
TGCGCCAGCAGCTTGGCCGGACTAGCGGTCCAAGAGACCCAGTACTTC
>TRBD1|TRBJ1-2|TRBV19|NA
CASSRQGAYGYTF
TGTGCCAGTAGCAGACAGGGGGCATATGGCTACACCTTC
>TRBD2|TRBJ2-1|TRBV3-1/TRBV3-2|NA
CASSTSGTFYNEQFF
TGTGCCAGCAGCACTAGCGGGACTTTCTACAATGAGCAGTTCTTC
>TRBD1|TRBJ1-2|TRBV6-5|NA
CASRPSDRGIYGYTF
TGTGCCAGCCGACCCTCGGACAGGGGGATTTATGGCTACACCTTC
>TRBD2|TRBJ2-1|TRBV4-1|NA
CASSLHEGLDYNEQFF
TGCGCCAGCAGCCTACATGAGGGACTAGACTACAATGAGCAGTTCTTC
>NA|TRBJ1-1|TRBV19|once
CASNSIAKNTEAFF
TGTGCCAGTAACTCTATCGCAAAGAACACTGAAGCTTTCTTT
>NA|TRBJ1-6|TRBV2|NA
CASSERLQGDSPLHF
TGTGCCAGCAGTGAACGATTGCAGGGTGATTCACCCCTCCACTTT
>TRBD1|TRBJ1-2|TRBV7-8|once
CASSPRQGTVLANYGYTF
TGTGCCAGCAGCCCCAGACAGGGTACCGTGTTGGCTAACTATGGCTACACCTTC
>NA|TRBJ1-5|TRBV27|NA
CASSLSTQGNQPQHF
TGTGCCAGCAGTTTATCAACACAGGGCAATCAGCCCCAGCATTTT
>TRBD2|TRBJ2-7|TRBV5-1|once
CASSLYPSGSGYEQYF
TGCGCCAGCAGCTTATACCCTAGCGGGAGCGGCTACGAGCAGTACTTC
>TRBD2|TRBJ2-3|TRBV7-3|once
CASSPLAGVDTQYF
TGTGCCAGCAGTCCCCTAGCGGGAGTGGATACGCAGTATTTT
>NA|TRBJ1-1|TRBV5-6|NA
CASSFGGLSTEAFF
TGTGCCAGCAGCTTTGGGGGGTTGAGCACTGAAGCTTTCTTT
>NA|TRBJ1-1|TRBV19|NA
CASSIDQEGLAFF
TGTGCCAGTAGTATAGATCAGGAGGGATTAGCTTTCTTT
>NA|TRBJ2-7|TRBV7-2|few
CASSIDRTYEQYF
TGTGCCAGCAGCATTGACAGAACCTACGAGCAGTACTTC
>TRBD1|TRBJ2-7|TRBV13|many
CASSLGQGPEQYF
TGTGCCAGCAGCTTAGGACAGGGGCCCGAGCAGTACTTC
>NA|TRBJ1-2|TRBV19|once
CASSIKSEAGYGYTF
TGTGCCAGTAGTATAAAGTCCGAGGCGGGCTATGGCTACACCTTC
>NA|TRBJ2-6|TRBV6-1|NA
CASSEGEEANVLTF
TGTGCCAGCAGTGAAGGTGAGGAGGCCAACGTCCTGACTTTC
>TRBD1|TRBJ2-1|TRBV15|NA
CATGTGLIRDPNNEQFF
TGTGCCACCGGGACAGGACTTATAAGGGACCCCAACAATGAGCAGTTCTTC
>TRBD1|TRBJ1-6|TRBV2|NA
CASSEGNRGLAYNSPLHF
TGTGCCAGCAGTGAAGGGAACAGGGGGCTCGCCTATAATTCACCCCTCCACTTT
>NA|TRBJ1-1|TRBV6-1|NA
CASSEFSVLNTEAFF
TGTGCCAGCAGTGAATTTTCAGTATTGAACACTGAAGCTTTCTTT
>NA|TRBJ2-5|TRBV19|NA
CASSIRGFETQYF
TGTGCCAGTAGTATACGCGGGTTTGAGACCCAGTACTTC
>TRBD1|TRBJ1-1|TRBV12-3/TRBV12-4|NA
CASSTGQDTEAFF
TGTGCCAGCAGTACGGGACAGGACACTGAAGCTTTCTTT
>NA|TRBJ1-1|TRBV19|few
CASSIVGVKNTEAFF
TGTGCCAGTAGTATAGTAGGGGTGAAGAACACTGAAGCTTTCTTT
>NA|TRBJ2-6|TRBV14|NA
CASSHGSQALSGANVLTF
TGTGCCAGCAGCCACGGAAGCCAGGCGCTCTCTGGGGCCAACGTCCTGACTTTC
>NA|TRBJ2-2|TRBV4-2|few
CASSQGDTRSMNTGELFF
TGTGCCAGCAGCCAAGGGGACACCAGATCAATGAACACCGGGGAGCTGTTTTTT
>TRBD2|TRBJ2-7|TRBV7-6|NA
CASSSRGGGTYEQYF
TGTGCCAGCAGCTCTCGGGGCGGGGGGACCTACGAGCAGTACTTC
>TRBD2|TRBJ2-7|TRBV6-6|NA
CASSEPGTSGTYEQYF
TGTGCCAGCAGCGAACCCGGGACTAGCGGGACCTACGAGCAGTACTTC
>NA|TRBJ2-1|TRBV19|NA
CASSIPEGGEQFF
TGTGCCAGTAGTATCCCGGAGGGCGGTGAGCAGTTCTTC
>NA|TRBJ2-2|TRBV6-2/TRBV6-3|NA
CASSPPERVDTGELFF
TGTGCCAGCAGTCCCCCAGAGCGGGTGGACACCGGGGAGCTGTTTTTT
>TRBD2|TRBJ2-5|TRBV18|NA
CASSPQEGLARQSRETQYF
TGTGCCAGCTCACCACAAGAGGGACTAGCGAGACAATCCCGAGAGACCCAGTACTTC
>NA|TRBJ2-7|TRBV2|many
CASSRTTYEQYF
TGTGCCAGCAGCCGGACTACATACGAGCAGTACTTC
>NA|TRBJ1-1|TRBV5-1|NA
CASSLEFRASHTEAFF
TGCGCCAGCAGCTTGGAGTTCAGGGCGTCGCACACTGAAGCTTTCTTT
>TRBD1|TRBJ1-2|TRBV15|NA
CATSRDLVGTGGYGYTF
TGTGCCACCAGCAGAGATCTTGTTGGGACAGGGGGCTATGGCTACACCTTC
>TRBD1|TRBJ2-7|TRBV18|NA
CASSPISGQGSGEQYF
TGTGCCAGCTCACCCATTTCAGGACAGGGCTCGGGCGAGCAGTACTTC
>TRBD2|TRBJ2-2|TRBV7-9|NA
CASDPPGLASPGELFF
TGTGCCAGCGACCCCCCGGGACTAGCGTCTCCCGGGGAGCTGTTTTTT
>TRBD1|TRBJ2-7|TRBV19|NA
CASSIVKGAHEQYF
TGTGCCAGTAGTATAGTCAAGGGGGCCCACGAGCAGTACTTC
>NA|TRBJ1-1|TRBV18|NA
CASSPGLDTEAFF
TGTGCCAGCTCACCAGGACTAGACACTGAAGCTTTCTTT
>TRBD2|TRBJ2-7|TRBV4-2|NA
CASSQEGGTSGFYEQYF
TGTGCCAGCAGCCAAGAAGGAGGGACTAGCGGATTCTACGAGCAGTACTTC